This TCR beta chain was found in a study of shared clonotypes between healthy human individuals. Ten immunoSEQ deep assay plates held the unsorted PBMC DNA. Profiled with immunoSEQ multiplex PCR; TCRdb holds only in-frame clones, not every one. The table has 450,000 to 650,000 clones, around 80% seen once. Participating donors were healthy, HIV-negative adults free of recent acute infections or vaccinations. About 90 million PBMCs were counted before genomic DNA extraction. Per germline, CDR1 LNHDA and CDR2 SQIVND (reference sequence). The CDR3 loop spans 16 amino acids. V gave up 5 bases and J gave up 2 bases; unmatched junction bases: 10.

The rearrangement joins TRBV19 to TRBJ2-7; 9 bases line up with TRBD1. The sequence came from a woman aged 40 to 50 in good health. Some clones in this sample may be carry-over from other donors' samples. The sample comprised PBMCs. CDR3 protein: CASSALGGTGTYEQYF. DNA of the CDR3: TGTGCCAGTAGTGCCCTCGGGGGGACAGGGACCTACGAGCAGTACTTC.